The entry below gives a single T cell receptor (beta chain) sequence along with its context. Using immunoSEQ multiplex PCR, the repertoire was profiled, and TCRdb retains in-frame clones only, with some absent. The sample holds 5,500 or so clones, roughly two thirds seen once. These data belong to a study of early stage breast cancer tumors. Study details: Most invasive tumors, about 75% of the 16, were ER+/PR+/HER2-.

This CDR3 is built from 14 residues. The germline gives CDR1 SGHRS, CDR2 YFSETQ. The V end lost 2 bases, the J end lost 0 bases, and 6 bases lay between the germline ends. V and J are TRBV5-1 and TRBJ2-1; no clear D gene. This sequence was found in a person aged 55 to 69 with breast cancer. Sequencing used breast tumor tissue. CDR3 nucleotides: TGCGCCAGCAGCTTCCTTAGCTCCTACAATGAGCAGTTCTTC. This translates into CASSFLSSYNEQFF.